Sequencing of this T cell receptor beta chain was carried out in a study of T cell responses to AZD1222 COVID-19 vaccine. Study-wide results and limits: Among those given AZD1222, only five or six were seropositive at baseline. Clonal diversity was possibly underestimated, and the donors were mostly white British, with more females.

Germline V gives CDR1 SGDLS, CDR2 YYNGEE. V shed 0 bases and J shed 0 bases, with 13 bases lying between them. The CDR3 length is 17 residues. Pooling covered second doses at about 4 or about 12 weeks. A single count supports this clone. No antigen is known for it. The assay was immunoSEQ multiplex PCR, and TCRdb's table has in-frame clones only and misses some. Of roughly 80,000 clones in the sample, under 95% were seen once. The source material was peripheral blood, sampled 28 days after the second AZD1222 dose. The source of this sequence is an adult who received the AZD1222 COVID-19 vaccine. The chain couples TRBV9 to TRBJ1-3; no firm D call. CDR3: CASSVAEARSSGNTIYF. CDR3 in DNA: TGTGCCAGCAGCGTAGCTGAGGCCCGAAGCTCTGGAAACACCATATATTTT.